What follows is one T cell receptor (beta chain) and its context. A few counts support this clonotype. Its antigen remains undetermined. There are no base qualities to consult, and no much larger clone falls within one base. The data were obtained in a study of vaccination and CD4 T cells after COVID-19 (dated 2022 in TCRdb). Background on the whole study: SARS-CoV-2 positivity had been established in the convalescent patients by nasal swab PCR, and mild disease was recorded in nine or ten of these patients and severe disease in one. The convalescent cohort comprised six males and four females, including two Hispanic individuals, seven Caucasians, two Asians and one multiracial person. Participants received two doses of either the Pfizer-BioNTech BNT162b2 vaccine (n=8) or the Moderna mRNA-1273 vaccine (n=2). Post-COVID blood samples were collected from convalescent patients a median of approximately 100 days after diagnosis, with a range of about 30 to 170 days. Post-vaccine blood samples were collected a median of approximately 77 days after the second vaccine dose, ranging from roughly 12 to 250 days. For stimulating the cultures, overlapping spike peptide pools were used, derived from SARS-CoV-2 as well as from the common cold coronaviruses HCoV-NL63, HCoV-OC43 and HCoV-229E. As controls, cultures received a CEFX viral epitope pool (the positive control), an HIV-1 Nef peptide pool (the negative control), or no peptide at all. In 10 COVID-19 convalescent patients and a few infection-naive healthy vaccine recipients, the spike-specific CD4+ TCR repertoire before mRNA vaccination was compared with the repertoire after mRNA vaccination.

The research as a whole found: Only a relatively small number of convalescent patients were included in the study, and early timepoints following natural infection were not analyzed. An increase in the median number of SARS-CoV-2-reactive clonotypes from approximately 20 after infection to 35 to 40 after vaccination was observed, but the change was not found to be significant. In convalescent patients, nearly all vaccine-specific clones (304 of 307) were found to be mono-reactive for SARS-CoV-2 spike rather than cross-reactive with common cold coronaviruses. Among convalescent patients, a median around 86% of the SARS-CoV-2-reactive clones seen after vaccination appeared only after vaccination, which suggests priming specific to the vaccine.

From its cysteine to its phenylalanine, the CDR3 spans 13 amino acids. Only the CDR3 DNA stays, 39 bases, in frame from base 1. CDR1 SNHLY and CDR2 FYNNEI were looked up in the germline V gene. V is clipped by 6 bases and J by 3 bases, and the sequence between their germline boundaries is 9 bases long. The sample's treatment or condition, from its label and the paper: roughly ten-day PBMC culture with coronavirus spike peptide pools or control peptides (ViraFEST assay). The ViraFEST assay was used in the study, in which antigen-specific T cells were expanded with peptide pools and expanded clonotypes were subsequently identified by TCR sequencing. Positive SARS-CoV-2 PCR tests in the convalescent patients dated from March to December 2020, before Alpha, Beta and Delta variants emerged in the United States. Each well held 2.2 million or so PBMCs cultured in IMDM containing roughly 5% human AB serum and approximately 10 IU/ml IL-2, with around 9.2 ug/ml peptide pools added. Half of the culture medium was replaced with fresh IL-2-containing medium on days 3 and 7. After approximately 11 days of culture, CD4+ T cells were isolated by negative selection with the EasySep CD4+ T cell isolation kit. PBMCs were separated from whole blood using Ficoll-Paque Plus gradient centrifugation and then either used fresh or cryopreserved at -140C. In general, triplicate wells were set up for every culture condition.

Library preparation was by PCR. TCR sequencing of DNA from cultured CD4+ T cells used the Oncomine TCR Beta short-read assay at the Johns Hopkins FTIC core. The QIAamp micro DNA kit was used to extract genomic DNA from the cultured CD4+ T cells. Oncomine TCR Beta libraries made from cultured CD4+ T cells were pooled using unique dual indexes and sequenced on an Illumina iSeq 100. In the paper's pipeline: Non-productive sequences were removed, and CDR3s not starting with C, not ending with F or W, or shorter than 7 amino acids were discarded. The MANAFEST web application identified antigen-specific clonotypes by comparing peptide-stimulated wells against reference wells and other culture wells. For a clone to be called positive, the clone needed an FDR below 0.05, an odds ratio above 5, and a productive frequency above 0.1% in at least two of three replicate wells. Cross-reactive clonotypes were defined as significantly expanded in both SARS-CoV-2 spike wells and at least one common cold coronavirus spike condition. Similarity between CDR3 sequences was evaluated in R version 3.6.1 using Levenshtein distances (stringdist) and unrooted phylogenetic trees (ape). TCRdb redid the processing of the public reads, applying fastp at Q25 and MiXCR, and retained in-frame beta chains. Each CDR3 protein appears once, grouped with its most common genes and DNA. These V and J calls rely on TCRdb rather than the paper's analysis. Here the sample has about 22,000 distinct CDR3 sequences; over 25% occur a single time. Over 10% of the sample goes to the ten largest clones.

The sample consisted of cultured CD4+ T cells from blood. The source of this sequence is a human donor with COVID-19. In this chain, TRBV2 is recombined with TRBJ2-4; the D gene is unclear. The CDR3 reads CASRSPDKNIQYF. The bases read TGTGCCAGCAGAAGCCCAGACAAAAACATTCAGTACTTC.